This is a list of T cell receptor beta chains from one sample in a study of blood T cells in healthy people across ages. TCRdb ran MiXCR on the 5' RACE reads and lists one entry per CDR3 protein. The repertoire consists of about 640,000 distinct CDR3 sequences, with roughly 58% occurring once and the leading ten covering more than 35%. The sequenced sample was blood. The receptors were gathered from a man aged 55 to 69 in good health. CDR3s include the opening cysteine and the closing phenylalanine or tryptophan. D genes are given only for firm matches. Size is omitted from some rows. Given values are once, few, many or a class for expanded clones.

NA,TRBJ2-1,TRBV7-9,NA,CASSLTGPREQFF,TGTGCCAGCAGCTTGACGGGGCCCCGTGAGCAGTTCTTC
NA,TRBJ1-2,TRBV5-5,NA,CASSFGTGDYGCTF,TGTGCCAGCAGCTTTGGGACGGGGGATTATGGCTGCACCTTC
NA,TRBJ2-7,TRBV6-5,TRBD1,CASSLYSTGSYEQYF,TGTGCCAGCAGCCTATACTCGACAGGGAGCTACGAGCAGTACTTC
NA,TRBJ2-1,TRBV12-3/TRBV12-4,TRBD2,CASSVGGLAGDNEQFF,TGTGCCAGCAGTGTGGGGGGACTAGCGGGGGACAATGAGCAGTTCTTC
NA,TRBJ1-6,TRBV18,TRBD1,CASLPDRGNSPLHF,TGTGCCAGCTTACCGGACAGGGGTAATTCACCCCTCCACTTT
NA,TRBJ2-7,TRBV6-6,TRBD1,CASSYGTGYEQYF,TGTGCCAGCAGTTACGGGACAGGCTACGAGCAGTACTTC
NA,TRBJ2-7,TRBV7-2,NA,CASSLGTAIGEQYF,TGTGCCAGCAGCTTAGGGACAGCCATCGGCGAGCAGTACTTC
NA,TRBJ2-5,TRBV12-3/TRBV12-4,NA,CASSLAGGVKTQYF,TGTGCCAGCAGTTTAGCGGGGGGCGTGAAGACCCAGTACTTC
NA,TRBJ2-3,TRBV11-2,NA,CASSLTTISTDTQYF,TGTGCCAGCAGCTTAACCACCATCAGCACAGATACGCAGTATTTT
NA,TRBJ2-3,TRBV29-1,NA,CSDGQSVTDTQYF,TGCAGTGACGGACAGAGTGTCACAGATACGCAGTATTTT
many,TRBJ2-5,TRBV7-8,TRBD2,CASSLGTSRETQYF,TGCGCCAGCAGCTTGGGGACTAGCAGAGAGACCCAGTACTTC
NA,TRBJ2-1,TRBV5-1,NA,CASSLSGSEQFF,TGCGCCAGCAGCTTGAGTGGGAGTGAGCAGTTCTTC